This T cell receptor beta chain was sequenced in a study of blood T cells in healthy people across ages. Combining a sample-barcoded 5' primer with a J-beta primer mix, a second PCR ran for 7 to 11 cycles. All cDNA molecules were each tagged by a template-switch adaptor with 12 random nucleotides. Every sample gave at least 3 million paired-end reads containing CDR3. TCRdb used MiXCR to reprocess the 5' RACE reads, holding one entry per CDR3 protein. The table includes a few hundred thousand distinct CDR3 sequences, roughly a quarter detected once. These sequences were also reported in another study, on T cells of mothers and their children. As that report states: In each mother, TCR beta CDR3 reads exceeded 10 million; in each child, they numbered 3 million to 3.5 million. An overlap that was slightly higher, though non-significant, was seen in related mother-child pairs versus unrelated pairs.

The sample consisted of blood. The clonotype comes from a boy younger than 10 in good health.

DNA for the CDR3: TGTGCCAGCAGCTTGGCTAGCGGGGGGCACCTGTCGGAGACCCAGTACTTC. Amino acid sequence: CASSLASGGHLSETQYF. The V gene is TRBV7-9, the J gene TRBJ2-5; 11 bases match TRBD2. The J segment lost 5 bases and the V segment lost 3 bases, leaving 11 bases of the junction unmatched. Germline CDR1 and CDR2: SEHNR and FQNEAQ (reference sequence). This CDR3 spans 17 amino acids.